This entry concerns a single TCR beta chain. Antigen: not known. Primers: 60 Vbeta forward and 13 Jbeta reverse. TCRdb's table, derived via immunoSEQ multiplex PCR, lists solely in-frame clones and lacks some. The sample consists of more than 150,000 clones, 75% to 90% of them appearing once. These data are taken from a study of cytomegalovirus exposure and HLA in healthy donors. V shed 7 bases and J 8 bases; nucleotides not matched to a gene: 7. CDR1 and CDR2 (germline): LNHDA, SQIVND (reference sequence). This CDR3 has 13 residues. Whole-study results and caveats: More clonal expansion characterized HLA-associated TCR beta chains than equally common others in a later analysis.

The TCR originated in a woman aged 18-29 years in good health and CMV-seronegative. The V and J genes are TRBV19 and TRBJ2-1, with 8 positions matching TRBD1. Sequenced sample: PBMCs. CDR3 coding DNA: TGTGCCAGTAATGACAGGGGATGGGATGAGCAGTTCTTC. This encodes CASNDRGWDEQFF.